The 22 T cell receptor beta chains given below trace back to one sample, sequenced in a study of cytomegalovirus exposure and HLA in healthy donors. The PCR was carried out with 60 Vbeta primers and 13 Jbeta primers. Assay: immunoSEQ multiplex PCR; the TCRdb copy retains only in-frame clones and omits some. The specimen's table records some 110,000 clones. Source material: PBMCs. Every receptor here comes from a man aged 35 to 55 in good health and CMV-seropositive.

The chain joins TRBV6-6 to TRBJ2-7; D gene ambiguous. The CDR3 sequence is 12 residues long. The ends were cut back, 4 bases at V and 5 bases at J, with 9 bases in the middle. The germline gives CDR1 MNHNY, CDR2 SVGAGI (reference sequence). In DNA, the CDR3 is TGTGCCAGCAGTTCAGCGCGCGACGAGCAGTACTTC. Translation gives CASSSARDEQYF.

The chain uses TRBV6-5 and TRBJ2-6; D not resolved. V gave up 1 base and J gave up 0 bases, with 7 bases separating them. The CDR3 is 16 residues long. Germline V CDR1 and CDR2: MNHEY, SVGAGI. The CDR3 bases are TGTGCCAGCAGTTACTTCGGCGGCTCTGGGGCCAACGTCCTGACTTTC. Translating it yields CASSYFGGSGANVLTF.

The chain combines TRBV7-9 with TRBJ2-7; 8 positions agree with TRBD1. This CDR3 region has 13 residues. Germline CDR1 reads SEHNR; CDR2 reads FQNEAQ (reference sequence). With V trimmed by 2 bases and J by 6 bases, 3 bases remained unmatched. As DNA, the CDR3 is TGTGCCAGCAGCTTACCCAGGGGGCCCGAGCAGTACTTC. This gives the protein CASSLPRGPEQYF.

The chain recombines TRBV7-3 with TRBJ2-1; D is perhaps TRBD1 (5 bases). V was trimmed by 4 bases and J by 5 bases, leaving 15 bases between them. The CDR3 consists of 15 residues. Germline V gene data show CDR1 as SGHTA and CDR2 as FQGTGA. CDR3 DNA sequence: TGTGCCAGCAGCTCCCAGATGGACAACCACAATGAGCAGTTCTTC. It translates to CASSSQMDNHNEQFF.

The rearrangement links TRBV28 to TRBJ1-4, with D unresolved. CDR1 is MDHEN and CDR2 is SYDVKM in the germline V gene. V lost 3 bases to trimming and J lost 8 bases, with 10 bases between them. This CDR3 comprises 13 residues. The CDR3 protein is CASSFGLREKLFF. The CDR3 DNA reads TGTGCCAGCAGTTTCGGGTTGCGAGAAAAACTGTTTTTT.

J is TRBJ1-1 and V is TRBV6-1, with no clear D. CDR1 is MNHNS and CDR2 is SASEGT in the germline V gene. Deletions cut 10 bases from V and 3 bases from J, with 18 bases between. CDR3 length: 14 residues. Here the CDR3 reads CATHGRDWYTEAFF. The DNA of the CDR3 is TGTGCCACCCACGGGAGGGATTGGTACACTGAAGCTTTCTTT.

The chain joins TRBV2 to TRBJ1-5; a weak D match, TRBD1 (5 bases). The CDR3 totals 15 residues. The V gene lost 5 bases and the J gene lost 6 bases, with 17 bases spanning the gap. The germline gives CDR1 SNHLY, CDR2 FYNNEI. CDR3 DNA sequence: TGTGCCAGCAGTCGGGACTCCAAAGGGAGTCAGCCCCAGCATTTT. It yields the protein CASSRDSKGSQPQHF.

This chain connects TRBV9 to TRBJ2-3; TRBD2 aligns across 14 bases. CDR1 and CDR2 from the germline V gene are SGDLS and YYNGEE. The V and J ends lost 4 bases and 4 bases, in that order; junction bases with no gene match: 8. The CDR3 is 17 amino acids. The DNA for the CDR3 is TGTGCCAGCAGCTCCTTGACTAGCGGGAGGGCCGCAGATACGCAGTATTTT. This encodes CASSSLTSGRAADTQYF.

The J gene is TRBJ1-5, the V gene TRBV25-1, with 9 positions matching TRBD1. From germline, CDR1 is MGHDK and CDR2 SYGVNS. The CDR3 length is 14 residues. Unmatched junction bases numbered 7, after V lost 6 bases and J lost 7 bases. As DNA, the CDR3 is TGTGCCAGCAGGGGGGACAGGGCGGGCCAGCCCCAGCATTTT. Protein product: CASRGDRAGQPQHF.

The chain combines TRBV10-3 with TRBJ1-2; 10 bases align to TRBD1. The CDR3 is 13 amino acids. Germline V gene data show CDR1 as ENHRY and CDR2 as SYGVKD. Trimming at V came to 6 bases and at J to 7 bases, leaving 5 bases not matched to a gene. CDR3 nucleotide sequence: TGTGCCATCAGGACCGGGACAGGGGTTGGCTACACCTTC. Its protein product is CAIRTGTGVGYTF.

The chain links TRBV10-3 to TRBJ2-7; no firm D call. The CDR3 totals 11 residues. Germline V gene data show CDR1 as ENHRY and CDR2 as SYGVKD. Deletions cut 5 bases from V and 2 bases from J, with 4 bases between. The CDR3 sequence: CAISNTYEQYF. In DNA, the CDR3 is TGTGCCATCAGTAACACCTACGAGCAGTACTTC.

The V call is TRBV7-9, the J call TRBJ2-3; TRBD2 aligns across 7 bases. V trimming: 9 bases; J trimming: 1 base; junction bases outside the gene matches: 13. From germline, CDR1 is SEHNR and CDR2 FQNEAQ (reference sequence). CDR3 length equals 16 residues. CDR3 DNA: TGTGCCAGTATGGGGCGGAGCGGGACCCGCACAGATACGCAGTATTTT. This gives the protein CASMGRSGTRTDTQYF.

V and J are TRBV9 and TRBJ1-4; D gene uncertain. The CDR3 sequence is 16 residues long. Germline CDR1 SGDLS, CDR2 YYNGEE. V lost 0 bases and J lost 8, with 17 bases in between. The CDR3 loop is CASSVESRAGSEKLFF. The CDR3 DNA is TGTGCCAGCAGCGTAGAATCTCGGGCCGGGAGCGAAAAACTGTTTTTT.

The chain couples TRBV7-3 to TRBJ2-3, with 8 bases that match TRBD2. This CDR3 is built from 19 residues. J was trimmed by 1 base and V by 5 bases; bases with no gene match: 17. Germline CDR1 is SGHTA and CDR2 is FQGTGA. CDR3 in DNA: TGTGCCAGCAGCCCGAGGGGTCGGGGGGGGCAAAATGGCACAGATACGCAGTATTTT. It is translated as CASSPRGRGGQNGTDTQYF.

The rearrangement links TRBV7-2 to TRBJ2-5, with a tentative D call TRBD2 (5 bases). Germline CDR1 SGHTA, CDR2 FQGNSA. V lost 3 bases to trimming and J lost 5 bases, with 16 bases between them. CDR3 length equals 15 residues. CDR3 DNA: TGTGCCAGCAGCTTCAGGACGGGATTGGGGGAGACCCAGTACTTC. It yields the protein CASSFRTGLGETQYF.

The CDR3 DNA reads as TGCGCCAGCAGTTTATCGGGGATCCCCAACAATGAGCAGTTCTTC. This encodes CASSLSGIPNNEQFF. V usage is TRBV5-1 and J usage is TRBJ2-1; the D gene is possibly TRBD2 (5 bases). From germline, CDR1 is SGHRS and CDR2 YFSETQ. The CDR3 is 15 residues long. Trimming left V 5 bases short and J 5 bases short, with 17 bases between.

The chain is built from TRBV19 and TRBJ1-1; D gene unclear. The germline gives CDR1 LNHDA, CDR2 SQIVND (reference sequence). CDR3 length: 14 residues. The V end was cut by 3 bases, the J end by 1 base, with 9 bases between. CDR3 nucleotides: TGTGCCAGTAGTATCACCGGGTGGAACACTGAAGCTTTCTTT. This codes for CASSITGWNTEAFF.

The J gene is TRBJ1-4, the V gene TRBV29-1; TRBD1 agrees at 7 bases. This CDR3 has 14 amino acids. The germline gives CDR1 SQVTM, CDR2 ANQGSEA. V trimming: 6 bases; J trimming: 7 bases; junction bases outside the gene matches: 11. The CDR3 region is CSVAHRGTSEKLFF. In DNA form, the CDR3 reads TGCAGCGTGGCCCACAGGGGAACGAGTGAAAAACTGTTTTTT.

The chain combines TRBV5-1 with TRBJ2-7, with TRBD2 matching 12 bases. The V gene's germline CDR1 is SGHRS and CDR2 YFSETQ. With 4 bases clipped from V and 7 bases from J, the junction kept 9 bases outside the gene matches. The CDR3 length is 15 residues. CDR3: CASSPSTSGSLEQYF. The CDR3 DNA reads TGCGCCAGCAGCCCCTCGACTAGCGGGAGTCTGGAGCAGTACTTC.

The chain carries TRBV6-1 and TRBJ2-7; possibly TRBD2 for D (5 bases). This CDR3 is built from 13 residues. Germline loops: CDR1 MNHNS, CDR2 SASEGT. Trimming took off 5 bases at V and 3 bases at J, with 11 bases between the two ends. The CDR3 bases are TGTGCCAGCAGTCAGGAGGCACGCTACGAGCAGTACTTC. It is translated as CASSQEARYEQYF.

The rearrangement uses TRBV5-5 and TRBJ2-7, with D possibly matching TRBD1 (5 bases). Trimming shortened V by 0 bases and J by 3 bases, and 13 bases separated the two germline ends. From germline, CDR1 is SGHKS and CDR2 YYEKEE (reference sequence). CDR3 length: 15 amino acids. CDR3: CASSLVSGQFYEQYF. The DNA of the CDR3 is TGTGCCAGCAGCTTGGTTTCAGGGCAATTCTACGAGCAGTACTTC.

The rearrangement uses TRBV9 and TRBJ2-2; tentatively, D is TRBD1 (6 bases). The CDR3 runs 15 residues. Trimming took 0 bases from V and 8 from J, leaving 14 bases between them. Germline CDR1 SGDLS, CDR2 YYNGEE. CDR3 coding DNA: TGTGCCAGCAGCGTAGCGGGACATTTACTAGGGGAGCTGTTTTTT. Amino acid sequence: CASSVAGHLLGELFF.